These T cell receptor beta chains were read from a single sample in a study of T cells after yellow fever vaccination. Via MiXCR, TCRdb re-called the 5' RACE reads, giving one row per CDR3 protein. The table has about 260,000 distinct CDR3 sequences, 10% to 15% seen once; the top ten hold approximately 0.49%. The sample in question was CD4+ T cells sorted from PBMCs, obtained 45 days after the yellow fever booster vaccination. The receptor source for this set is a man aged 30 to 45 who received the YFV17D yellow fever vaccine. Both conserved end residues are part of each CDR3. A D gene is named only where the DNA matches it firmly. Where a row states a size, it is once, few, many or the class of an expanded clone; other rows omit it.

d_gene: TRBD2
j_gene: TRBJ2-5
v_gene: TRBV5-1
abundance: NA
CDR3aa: CASTPGLQETQYF
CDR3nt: TGCGCCAGCACACCGGGACTACAAGAGACCCAGTACTTC

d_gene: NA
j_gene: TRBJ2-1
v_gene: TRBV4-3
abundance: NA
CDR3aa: CASSQERGQEQFF
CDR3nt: TGCGCCAGCAGCCAAGAGCGTGGGCAGGAGCAGTTCTTC

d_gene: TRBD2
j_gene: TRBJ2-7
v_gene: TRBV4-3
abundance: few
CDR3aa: CASSQEAGRSYEQYF
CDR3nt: TGCGCCAGCAGCCAAGAAGCGGGACGCTCCTACGAGCAGTACTTC

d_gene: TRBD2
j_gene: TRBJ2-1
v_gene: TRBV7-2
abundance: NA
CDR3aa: CASRLAGSNEQFF
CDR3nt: TGTGCCAGCCGTCTAGCGGGCTCCAATGAGCAGTTCTTC

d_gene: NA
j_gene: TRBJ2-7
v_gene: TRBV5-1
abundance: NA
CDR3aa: CASSNPSEAEQYF
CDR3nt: TGCGCCAGCAGCAATCCTAGCGAAGCCGAGCAGTACTTC

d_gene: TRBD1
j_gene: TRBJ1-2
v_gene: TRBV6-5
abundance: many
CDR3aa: CASSLIPTGDYGYTF
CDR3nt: TGTGCCAGCAGTTTAATCCCAACAGGGGACTATGGCTACACCTTC

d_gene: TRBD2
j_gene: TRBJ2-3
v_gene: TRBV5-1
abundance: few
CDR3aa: CASSTEGLAGRTDTQYF
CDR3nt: TGCGCCAGCAGCACGGAGGGGCTAGCGGGAAGGACAGATACGCAGTATTTT

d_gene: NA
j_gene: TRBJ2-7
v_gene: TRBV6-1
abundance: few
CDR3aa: CASTRGGTAYEQYF
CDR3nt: TGTGCCAGCACCAGAGGAGGGACAGCCTACGAGCAGTACTTC

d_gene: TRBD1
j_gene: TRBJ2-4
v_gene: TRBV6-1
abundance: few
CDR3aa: CASRKWDSQVAKNIQYF
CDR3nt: TGTGCCAGCAGAAAATGGGACAGCCAAGTTGCCAAAAACATTCAGTACTTC

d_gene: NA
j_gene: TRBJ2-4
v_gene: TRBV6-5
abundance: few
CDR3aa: CASSSPGNSKAAKNIQYF
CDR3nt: TGTGCCAGCAGTTCCCCCGGGAACTCGAAGGCAGCCAAAAACATTCAGTACTTC

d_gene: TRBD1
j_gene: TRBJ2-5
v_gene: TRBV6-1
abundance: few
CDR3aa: CASSSGQGYQETQYF
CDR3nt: TGTGCCAGCAGCTCAGGACAGGGCTACCAAGAGACCCAGTACTTC

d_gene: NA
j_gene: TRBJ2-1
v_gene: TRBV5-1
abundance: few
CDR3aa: CASSLGPANGEQFF
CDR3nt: TGCGCCAGCAGCTTAGGGCCCGCCAACGGTGAGCAGTTCTTC

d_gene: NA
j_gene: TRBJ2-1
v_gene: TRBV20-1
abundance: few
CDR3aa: CSARDRFF
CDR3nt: TGCAGTGCTAGAGATCGGTTCTTC

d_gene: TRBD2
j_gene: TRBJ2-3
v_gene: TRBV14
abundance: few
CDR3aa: CASSQGEGLLAGTDTQYF
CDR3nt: TGTGCCAGCAGCCAAGGGGAGGGACTACTAGCGGGCACAGATACGCAGTATTTT

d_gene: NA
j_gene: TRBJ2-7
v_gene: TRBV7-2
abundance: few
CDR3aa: CASSTDRSYEQYF
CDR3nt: TGTGCCAGCAGTACCGACAGATCCTACGAGCAGTACTTC

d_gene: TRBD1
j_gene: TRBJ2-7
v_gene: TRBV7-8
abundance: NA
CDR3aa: CASSPRGSYEQYF
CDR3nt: TGTGCCAGCAGCCCCAGGGGGTCCTACGAGCAGTACTTC

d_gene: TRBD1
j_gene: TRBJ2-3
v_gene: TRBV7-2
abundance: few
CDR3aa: CASSTGQGAQDTQYF
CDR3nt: TGTGCCAGCAGCACAGGACAGGGCGCTCAAGATACGCAGTATTTT

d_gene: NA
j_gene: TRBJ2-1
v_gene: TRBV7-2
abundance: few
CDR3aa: CASSLASDPYNEQFF
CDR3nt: TGTGCCAGCAGCTTAGCTTCGGACCCCTACAATGAGCAGTTCTTC

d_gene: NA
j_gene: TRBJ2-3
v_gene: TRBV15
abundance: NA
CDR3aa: CATSRQSLKDTQYF
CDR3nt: TGTGCCACCAGCAGGCAGAGTCTGAAAGATACGCAGTATTTT

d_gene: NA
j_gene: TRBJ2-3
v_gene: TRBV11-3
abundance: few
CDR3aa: CASSLGVMADTQYF
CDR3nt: TGTGCCAGCAGCTTAGGTGTAATGGCAGATACGCAGTATTTT

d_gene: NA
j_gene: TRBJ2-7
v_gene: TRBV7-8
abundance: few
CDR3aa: CASSSRASLGEQYF
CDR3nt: TGTGCCAGCAGCTCCCGGGCCTCCTTGGGGGAGCAGTACTTC

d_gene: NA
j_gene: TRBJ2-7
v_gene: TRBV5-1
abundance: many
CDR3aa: CASSLQGTNSYEQYF
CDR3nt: TGCGCCAGCAGCTTGCAAGGGACCAATTCCTACGAGCAGTACTTC

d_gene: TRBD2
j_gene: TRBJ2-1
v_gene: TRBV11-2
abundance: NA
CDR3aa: CASSSGGRAAEQFF
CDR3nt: TGTGCCAGCAGCTCAGGCGGGAGGGCCGCTGAGCAGTTCTTC

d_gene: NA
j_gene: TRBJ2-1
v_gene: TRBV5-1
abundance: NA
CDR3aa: CASSLGISIIGEQFF
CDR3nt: TGCGCCAGCAGCTTGGGTATATCGATTATTGGGGAGCAGTTCTTC

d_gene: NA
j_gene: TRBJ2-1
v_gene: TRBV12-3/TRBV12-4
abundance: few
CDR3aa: CASSRPIKRSYNEQFF
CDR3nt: TGTGCCAGCAGTCGCCCCATAAAGCGGAGCTACAATGAGCAGTTCTTC

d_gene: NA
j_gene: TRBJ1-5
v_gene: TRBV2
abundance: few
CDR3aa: CASTMENRSNQPQHF
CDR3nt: TGTGCCAGCACCATGGAAAACAGGAGCAATCAGCCCCAGCATTTT

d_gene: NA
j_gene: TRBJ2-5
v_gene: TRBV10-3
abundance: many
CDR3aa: CAISEPLGAVGQETQYF
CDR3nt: TGTGCCATCAGTGAGCCCCTTGGGGCGGTTGGGCAAGAGACCCAGTACTTC

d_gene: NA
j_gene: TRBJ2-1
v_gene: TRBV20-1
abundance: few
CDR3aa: CSPQRTAVGEQFF
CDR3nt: TGCAGTCCACAGCGAACGGCCGTGGGCGAGCAGTTCTTC

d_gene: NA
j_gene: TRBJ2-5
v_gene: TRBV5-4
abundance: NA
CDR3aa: CASSPPGQARETQYF
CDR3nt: TGTGCCAGCAGTCCTCCTGGTCAGGCGAGAGAGACCCAGTACTTC

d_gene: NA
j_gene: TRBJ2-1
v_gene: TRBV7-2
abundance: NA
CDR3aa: CASSRPSSRNEQFF
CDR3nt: TGTGCCAGCAGCCGACCATCAAGTCGCAATGAGCAGTTCTTC

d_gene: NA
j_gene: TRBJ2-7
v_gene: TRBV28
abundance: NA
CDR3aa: CASIGGANYEQYF
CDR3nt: TGTGCCAGCATTGGGGGAGCAAATTACGAGCAGTACTTC

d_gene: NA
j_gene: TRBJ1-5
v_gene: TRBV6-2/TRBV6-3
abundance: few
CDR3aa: CASSYVQGRNQPQHF
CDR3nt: TGTGCCAGCAGTTATGTGCAGGGGAGGAATCAGCCCCAGCATTTT

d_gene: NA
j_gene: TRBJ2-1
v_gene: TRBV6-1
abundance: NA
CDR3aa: CASRKGTPAYNEQFF
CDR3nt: TGTGCCAGCAGGAAGGGGACACCGGCCTACAATGAGCAGTTCTTC

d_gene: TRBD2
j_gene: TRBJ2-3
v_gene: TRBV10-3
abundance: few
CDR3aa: CAISSPSGRGTDTQYF
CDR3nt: TGTGCCATCAGCTCTCCTAGCGGGAGGGGCACAGATACGCAGTATTTT

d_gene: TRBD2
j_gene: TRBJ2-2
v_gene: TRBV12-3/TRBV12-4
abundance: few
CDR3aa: CASGPGLALTGELFF
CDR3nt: TGTGCCAGCGGACCGGGACTAGCGTTGACCGGGGAGCTGTTTTTT

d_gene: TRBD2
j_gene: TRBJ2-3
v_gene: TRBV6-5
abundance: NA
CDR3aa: CASSYSTAGYTDTQYF
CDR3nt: TGTGCCAGCAGTTACTCGACAGCGGGGTACACAGATACGCAGTATTTT

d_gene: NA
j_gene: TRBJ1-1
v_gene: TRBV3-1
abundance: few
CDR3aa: CASSTTSLRNTEAFF
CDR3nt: TGTGCCAGCAGCACTACAAGCCTTAGGAACACTGAAGCTTTCTTT

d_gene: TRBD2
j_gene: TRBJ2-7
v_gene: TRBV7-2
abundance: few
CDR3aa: CASSSTSVSYEQYF
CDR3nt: TGTGCCAGCAGTTCAACTAGCGTCTCCTACGAGCAGTACTTC

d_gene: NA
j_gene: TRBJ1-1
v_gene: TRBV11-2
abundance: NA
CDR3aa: CASSLGGRLPEAFF
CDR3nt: TGTGCCAGCAGCCTTGGAGGCAGATTGCCTGAAGCTTTCTTT

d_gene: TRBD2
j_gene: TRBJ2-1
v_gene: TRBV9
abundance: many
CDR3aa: CASSVGGREGWNEQFF
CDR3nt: TGTGCCAGCAGCGTAGGAGGTCGGGAGGGCTGGAATGAGCAGTTCTTC

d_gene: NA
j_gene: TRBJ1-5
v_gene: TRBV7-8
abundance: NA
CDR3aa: CASSLSQINQPQHF
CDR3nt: TGTGCCAGCAGCTTATCACAGATCAATCAGCCCCAGCATTTT

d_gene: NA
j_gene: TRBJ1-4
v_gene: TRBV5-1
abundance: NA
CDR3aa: CASSRDGNNVKLFF
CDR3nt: TGCGCCAGCAGCCGAGACGGAAATAATGTAAAACTGTTTTTT

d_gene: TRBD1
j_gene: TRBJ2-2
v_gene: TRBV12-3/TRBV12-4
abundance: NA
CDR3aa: CASRWDRVNTGELFF
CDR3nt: TGTGCCAGCAGATGGGACAGGGTGAACACCGGGGAGCTGTTTTTT

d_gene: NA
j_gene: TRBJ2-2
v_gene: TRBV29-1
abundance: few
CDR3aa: CSVASGQNTGELFF
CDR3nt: TGCAGCGTTGCCTCGGGGCAGAACACCGGGGAGCTGTTTTTT

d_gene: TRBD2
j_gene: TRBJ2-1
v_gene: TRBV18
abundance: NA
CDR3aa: CASSPLPGLAANEQFF
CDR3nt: TGTGCCAGCTCACCACTCCCGGGACTAGCGGCTAATGAGCAGTTCTTC

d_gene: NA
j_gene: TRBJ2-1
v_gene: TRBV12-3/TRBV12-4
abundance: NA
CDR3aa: CASTADSFPHNEQFF
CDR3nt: TGTGCCAGCACCGCAGACAGCTTCCCACACAATGAGCAGTTCTTC

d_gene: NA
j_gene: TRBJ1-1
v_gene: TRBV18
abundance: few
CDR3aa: CASSPDEGSTEAFF
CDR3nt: TGTGCCAGCTCACCCGATGAGGGATCTACTGAAGCTTTCTTT

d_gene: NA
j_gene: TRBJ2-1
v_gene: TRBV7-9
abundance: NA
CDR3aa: CASSLAGDREQFF
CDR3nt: TGTGCCAGCAGCTTAGCGGGAGATAGGGAGCAGTTCTTC

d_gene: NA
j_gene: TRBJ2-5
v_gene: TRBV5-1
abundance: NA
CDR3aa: CASKVAGLETQYF
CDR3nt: TGCGCCAGCAAGGTGGCAGGGCTGGAGACCCAGTACTTC

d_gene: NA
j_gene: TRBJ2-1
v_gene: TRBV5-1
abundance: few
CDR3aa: CASRWDHSYNEQFF
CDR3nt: TGCGCCAGCAGATGGGACCATTCCTACAATGAGCAGTTCTTC

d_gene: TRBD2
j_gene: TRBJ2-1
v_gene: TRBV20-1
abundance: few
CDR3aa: CSAPIASGRMNEQFF
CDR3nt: TGCAGTGCTCCAATTGCTAGCGGGAGGATGAATGAGCAGTTCTTC

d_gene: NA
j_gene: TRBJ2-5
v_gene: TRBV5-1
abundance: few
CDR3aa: CASSFDSGEETQYF
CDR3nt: TGCGCCAGCAGCTTCGACAGTGGAGAGGAGACCCAGTACTTC

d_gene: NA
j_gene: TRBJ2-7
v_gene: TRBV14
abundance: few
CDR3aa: CASSRNTGLWEPYEQYF
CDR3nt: TGTGCCAGCAGCCGGAACACGGGACTCTGGGAACCCTACGAGCAGTACTTC

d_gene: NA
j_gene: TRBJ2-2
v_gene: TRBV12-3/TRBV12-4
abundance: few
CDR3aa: CASSYRGAGAGELFF
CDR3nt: TGTGCCAGCAGTTATCGCGGGGCCGGGGCCGGGGAGCTGTTTTTT

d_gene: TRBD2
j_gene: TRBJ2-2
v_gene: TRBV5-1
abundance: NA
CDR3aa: CASSFSSGSMGTGELFF
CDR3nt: TGCGCCAGCAGCTTCTCTAGCGGGAGTATGGGCACCGGGGAGCTGTTTTTT